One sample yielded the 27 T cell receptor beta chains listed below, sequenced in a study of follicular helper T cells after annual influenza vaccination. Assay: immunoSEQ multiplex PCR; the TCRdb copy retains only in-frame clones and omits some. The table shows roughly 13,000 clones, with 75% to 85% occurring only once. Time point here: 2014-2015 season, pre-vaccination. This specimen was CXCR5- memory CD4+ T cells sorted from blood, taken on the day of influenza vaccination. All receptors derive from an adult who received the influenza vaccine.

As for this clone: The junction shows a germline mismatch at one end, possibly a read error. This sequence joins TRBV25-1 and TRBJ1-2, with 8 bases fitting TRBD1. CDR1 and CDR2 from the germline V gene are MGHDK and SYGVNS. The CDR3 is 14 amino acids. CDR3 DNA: TGTGCCAGCACCGGTCAGGGGGCTAAGTATGGCTACACCTTC. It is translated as CASTGQGAKYGYTF.

The CDR3 spells CASRPGRRAGELFF. The CDR3 DNA follows: TGTGCCAGCAGGCCAGGACGGAGGGCCGGGGAGCTGTTTTTT. The V and J genes are TRBV7-3 and TRBJ2-2; weak D call: TRBD2 (6 bases). V gave up 6 bases and J gave up 6 bases, with 14 bases separating them. There are 14 residues in the CDR3. Germline assignment: CDR1 SGHTA and CDR2 FQGTGA.

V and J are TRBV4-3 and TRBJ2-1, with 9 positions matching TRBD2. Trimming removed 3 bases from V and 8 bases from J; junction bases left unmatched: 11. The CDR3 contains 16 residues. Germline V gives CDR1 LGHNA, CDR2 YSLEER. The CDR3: CASSQRIGGGVDEQFF. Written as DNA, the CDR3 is TGCGCCAGCAGCCAGCGAATTGGCGGGGGGGTCGATGAGCAGTTCTTC.

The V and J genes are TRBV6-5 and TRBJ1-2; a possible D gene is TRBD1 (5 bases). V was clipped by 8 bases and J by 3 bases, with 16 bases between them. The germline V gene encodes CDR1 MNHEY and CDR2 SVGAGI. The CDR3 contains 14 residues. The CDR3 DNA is TGTGCCAGCGCGAGGAGGGGCTCGGACTATGGCTACACCTTC. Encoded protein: CASARRGSDYGYTF.

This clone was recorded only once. CDR3 residues: CASSPRGPWEQYF. The CDR3 DNA reads as TGTGCCAGTAGTCCCCGGGGACCTTGGGAGCAGTACTTC. The chain couples TRBV19 to TRBJ2-7; D may correspond to TRBD1 or TRBD2 (5 bases each). Germline CDR1 reads LNHDA; CDR2 reads SQIVND (reference sequence). This CDR3 has 13 amino acids. V lost 5 bases, J lost 7 bases, and 15 bases lay in between.

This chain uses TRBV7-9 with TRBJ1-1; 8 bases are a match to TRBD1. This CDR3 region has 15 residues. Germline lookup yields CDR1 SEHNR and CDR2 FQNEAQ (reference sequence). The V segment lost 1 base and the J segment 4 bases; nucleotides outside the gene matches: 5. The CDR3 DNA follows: TGTGCCAGCAGCTTAGTCAGGGGGCTACCCACTGAAGCTTTCTTT. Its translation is CASSLVRGLPTEAFF.

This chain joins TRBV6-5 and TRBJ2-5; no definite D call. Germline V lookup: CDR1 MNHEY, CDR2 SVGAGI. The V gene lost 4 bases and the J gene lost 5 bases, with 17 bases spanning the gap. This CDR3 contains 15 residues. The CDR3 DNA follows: TGTGCCAGCAGTTTGGTAGGGCAGGTTTGGGAGACCCAGTACTTC. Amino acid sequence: CASSLVGQVWETQYF.

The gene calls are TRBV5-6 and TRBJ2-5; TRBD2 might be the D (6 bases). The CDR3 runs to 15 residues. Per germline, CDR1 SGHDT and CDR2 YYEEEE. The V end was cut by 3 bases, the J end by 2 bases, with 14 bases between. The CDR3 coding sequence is TGTGCCAGCAGCTCACCGTGGGCGGGGCAAGAGACCCAGTACTTC. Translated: CASSSPWAGQETQYF.

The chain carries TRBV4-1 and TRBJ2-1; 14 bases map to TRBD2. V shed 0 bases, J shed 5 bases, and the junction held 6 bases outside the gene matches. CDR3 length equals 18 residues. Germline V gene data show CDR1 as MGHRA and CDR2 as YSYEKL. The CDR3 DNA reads TGCGCCAGCAGCCAAGATCCGGGACTAGCGGGGGTCGACAATGAGCAGTTCTTC. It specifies CASSQDPGLAGVDNEQFF.

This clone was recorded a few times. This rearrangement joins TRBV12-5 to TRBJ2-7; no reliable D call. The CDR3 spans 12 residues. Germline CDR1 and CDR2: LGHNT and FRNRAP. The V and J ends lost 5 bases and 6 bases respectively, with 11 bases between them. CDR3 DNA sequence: TGTGCTAGTGGTCCGTCTTGGGCCGAGCAGTACTTC. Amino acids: CASGPSWAEQYF. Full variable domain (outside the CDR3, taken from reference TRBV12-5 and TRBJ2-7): DARVTQTPRHKVTEMGQEVTMRCQPILGHNTVFWYRQTMMQGLELLAYFRNRAPLDDSGMPKDRFSAEMPDATLATLKIQPSEPRDSAVYFCASGPSWAEQYFGPGTRLTVT.

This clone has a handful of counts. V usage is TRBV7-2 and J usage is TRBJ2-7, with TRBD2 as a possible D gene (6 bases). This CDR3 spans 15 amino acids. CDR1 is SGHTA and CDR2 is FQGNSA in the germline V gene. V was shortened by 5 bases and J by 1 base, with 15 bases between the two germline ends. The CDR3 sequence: CASSPLSGVSYEQYF. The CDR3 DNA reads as TGTGCCAGCAGCCCCTTGTCGGGGGTGTCCTACGAGCAGTACTTC. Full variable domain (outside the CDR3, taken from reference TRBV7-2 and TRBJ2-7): GAGVSQSPSNKVTEKGKDVELRCDPISGHTALYWYRQSLGQGLEFLIYFQGNSAPDKSGLPSDRFSAERTGGSVSTLTIQRTQQEDSAVYLCASSPLSGVSYEQYFGPGTRLTVT.

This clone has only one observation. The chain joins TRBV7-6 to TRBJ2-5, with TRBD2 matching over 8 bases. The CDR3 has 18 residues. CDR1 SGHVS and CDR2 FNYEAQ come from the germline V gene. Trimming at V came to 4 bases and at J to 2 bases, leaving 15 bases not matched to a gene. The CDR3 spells CASSSPSWRGETQETQYF. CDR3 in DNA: TGTGCCAGCAGCTCACCCTCTTGGCGGGGGGAAACTCAAGAGACCCAGTACTTC.

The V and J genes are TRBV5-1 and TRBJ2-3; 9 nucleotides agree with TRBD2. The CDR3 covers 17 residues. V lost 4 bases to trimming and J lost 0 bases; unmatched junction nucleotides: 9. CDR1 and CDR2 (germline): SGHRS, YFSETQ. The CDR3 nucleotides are TGCGCCAGCAGCGTACAAGCTAGCGGGACTAGCACAGATACGCAGTATTTT. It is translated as CASSVQASGTSTDTQYF.

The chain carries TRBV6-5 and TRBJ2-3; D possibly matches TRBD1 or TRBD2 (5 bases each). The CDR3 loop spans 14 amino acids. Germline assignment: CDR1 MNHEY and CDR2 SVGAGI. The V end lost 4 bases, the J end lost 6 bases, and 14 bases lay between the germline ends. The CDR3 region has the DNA TGTGCCAGCAGTTCCGGGGTTGGGGCGGATACGCAGTATTTT. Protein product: CASSSGVGADTQYF.

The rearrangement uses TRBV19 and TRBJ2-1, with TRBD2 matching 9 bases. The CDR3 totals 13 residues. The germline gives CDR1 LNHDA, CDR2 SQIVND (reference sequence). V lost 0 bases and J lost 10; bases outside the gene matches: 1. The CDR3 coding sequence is TGTGCCAGTAGTATAGACGCGGGGGGGGAGCAGTTCTTC. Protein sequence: CASSIDAGGEQFF. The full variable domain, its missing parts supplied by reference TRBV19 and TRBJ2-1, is DGGITQSPKYLFRKEGQNVTLSCEQNLNHDAMYWYRQDPGQGLRLIYYSQIVNDFQKGDIAEGYSVSREKKESFPLTVTSAQKNPTAFYLCASSIDAGGEQFFGPGTRLTVL.

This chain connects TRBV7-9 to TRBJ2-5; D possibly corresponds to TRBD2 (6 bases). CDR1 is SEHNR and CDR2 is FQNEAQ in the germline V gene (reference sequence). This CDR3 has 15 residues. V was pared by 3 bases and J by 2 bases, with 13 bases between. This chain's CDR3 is CASSFWGGLQETQYF. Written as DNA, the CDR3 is TGTGCCAGCAGCTTTTGGGGAGGCCTACAAGAGACCCAGTACTTC.

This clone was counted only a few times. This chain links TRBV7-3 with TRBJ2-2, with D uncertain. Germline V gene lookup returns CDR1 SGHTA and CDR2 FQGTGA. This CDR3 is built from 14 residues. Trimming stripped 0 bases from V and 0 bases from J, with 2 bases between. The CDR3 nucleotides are TGTGCCAGCAGCTTAACTGCGAACACCGGGGAGCTGTTTTTT. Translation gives CASSLTANTGELFF.

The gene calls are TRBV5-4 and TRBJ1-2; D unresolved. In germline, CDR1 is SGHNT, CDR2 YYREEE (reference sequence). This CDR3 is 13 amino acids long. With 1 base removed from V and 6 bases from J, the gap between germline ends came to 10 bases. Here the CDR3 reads CASSLSQRHGYTF. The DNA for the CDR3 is TGTGCCAGCAGCTTGTCCCAGAGGCATGGCTACACCTTC.

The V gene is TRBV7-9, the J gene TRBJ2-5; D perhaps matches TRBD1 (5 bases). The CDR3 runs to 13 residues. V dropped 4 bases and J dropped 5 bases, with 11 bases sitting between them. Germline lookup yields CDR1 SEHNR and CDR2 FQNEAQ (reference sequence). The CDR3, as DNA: TGTGCCAGCAGCTATACTGGGGCCGAGACCCAGTACTTC. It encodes CASSYTGAETQYF. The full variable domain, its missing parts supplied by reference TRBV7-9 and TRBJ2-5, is DTGVSQNPRHKITKRGQNVTFRCDPISEHNRLYWYRQTLGQGPEFLTYFQNEAQLEKSRLLSDRFSAERPKGSFSTLEIQRTEQGDSAMYLCASSYTGAETQYFGPGTRLLVL.

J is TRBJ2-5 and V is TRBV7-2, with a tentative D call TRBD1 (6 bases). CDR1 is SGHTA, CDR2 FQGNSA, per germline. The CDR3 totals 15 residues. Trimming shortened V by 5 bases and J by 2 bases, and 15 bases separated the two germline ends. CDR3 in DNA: TGTGCCAGCAGCCCCTCAGGGGTTTGGCAAGAGACCCAGTACTTC. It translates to CASSPSGVWQETQYF.

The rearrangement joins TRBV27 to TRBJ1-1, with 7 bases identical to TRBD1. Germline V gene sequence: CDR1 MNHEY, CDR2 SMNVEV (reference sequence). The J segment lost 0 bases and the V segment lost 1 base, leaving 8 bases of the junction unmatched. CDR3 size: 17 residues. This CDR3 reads CASSLFGRGSMNTEAFF. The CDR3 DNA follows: TGTGCCAGCAGTTTATTCGGCAGGGGGTCCATGAACACTGAAGCTTTCTTT.

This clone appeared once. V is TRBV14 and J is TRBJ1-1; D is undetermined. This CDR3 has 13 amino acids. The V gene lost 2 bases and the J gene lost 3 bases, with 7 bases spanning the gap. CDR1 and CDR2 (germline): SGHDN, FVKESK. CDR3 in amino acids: CASSQIRDTEAFF. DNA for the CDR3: TGTGCCAGCAGCCAAATAAGGGACACTGAAGCTTTCTTT.

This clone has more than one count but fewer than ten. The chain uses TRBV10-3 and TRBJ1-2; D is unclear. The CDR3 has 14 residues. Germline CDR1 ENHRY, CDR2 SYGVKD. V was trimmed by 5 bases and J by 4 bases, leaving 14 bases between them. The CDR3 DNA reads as TGTGCCATCAGTAACCCGGACGGTAGCTATGGCTACACCTTC. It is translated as CAISNPDGSYGYTF.

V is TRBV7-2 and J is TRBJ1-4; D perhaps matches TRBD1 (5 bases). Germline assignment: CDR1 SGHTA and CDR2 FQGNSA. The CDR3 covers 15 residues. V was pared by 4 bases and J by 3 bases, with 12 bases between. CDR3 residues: CASSSSRVANEKLFF. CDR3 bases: TGTGCCAGCAGCTCCTCCAGGGTGGCTAATGAAAAACTGTTTTTT. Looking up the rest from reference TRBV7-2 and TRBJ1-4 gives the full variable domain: GAGVSQSPSNKVTEKGKDVELRCDPISGHTALYWYRQSLGQGLEFLIYFQGNSAPDKSGLPSDRFSAERTGGSVSTLTIQRTQQEDSAVYLCASSSSRVANEKLFFGSGTQLSVL.

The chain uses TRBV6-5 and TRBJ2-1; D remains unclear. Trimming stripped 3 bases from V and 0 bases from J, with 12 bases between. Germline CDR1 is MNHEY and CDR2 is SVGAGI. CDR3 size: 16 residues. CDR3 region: CASSYQSSRSYNEQFF. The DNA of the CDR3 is TGTGCCAGCAGTTATCAAAGTTCCCGCTCCTACAATGAGCAGTTCTTC.

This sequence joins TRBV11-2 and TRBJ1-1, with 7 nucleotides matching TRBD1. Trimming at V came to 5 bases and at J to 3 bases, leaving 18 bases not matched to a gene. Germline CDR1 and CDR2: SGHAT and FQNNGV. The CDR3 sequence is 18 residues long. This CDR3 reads CASSPLALGGAGDTEAFF. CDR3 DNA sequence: TGTGCCAGCAGCCCCTTAGCCCTAGGGGGCGCAGGGGACACTGAAGCTTTCTTT. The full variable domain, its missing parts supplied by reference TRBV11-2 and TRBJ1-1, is EAGVAQSPRYKIIEKRQSVAFWCNPISGHATLYWYQQILGQGPKLLIQFQNNGVVDDSQLPKDRFSAERLKGVDSTLKIQPAKLEDSAVYLCASSPLALGGAGDTEAFFGQGTRLTVV.

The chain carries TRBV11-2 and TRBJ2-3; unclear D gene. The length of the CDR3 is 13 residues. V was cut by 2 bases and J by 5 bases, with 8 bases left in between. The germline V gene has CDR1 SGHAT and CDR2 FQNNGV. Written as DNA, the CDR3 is TGTGCCAGCAGCTTATCCGGCATAGATACGCAGTATTTT. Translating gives CASSLSGIDTQYF.